A selection of T cell receptor beta chains follows, all from one sample in a study of T cells in Graves' hyperthyroidism and ophthalmopathy. TCRdb independently ran MiXCR on the multiplex PCR reads; one entry per CDR3 protein. The repertoire holds 500,000 to 650,000 distinct CDR3 sequences, with about 15% as singletons. Material: blood. The receptors come from a woman aged 45 to 65 with Graves' ophthalmopathy. Both conserved end residues are part of each CDR3. Each record gives: D gene, J gene, V gene, clone size, CDR3 protein, CDR3 DNA. The D gene is left open where the match is weak. Rows give clone size only sometimes, using once, few, many, or a class for an expanded clone.

NA TRBJ2-7 TRBV2 many CASIPTPYEQYF TGTGCCAGCATTCCTACGCCCTACGAGCAGTACTTC
TRBD2 TRBJ2-1 TRBV5-5 many CASSLSGLVLDEQFF TGTGCCAGCAGCTTATCGGGACTAGTGCTCGATGAGCAGTTCTTC
TRBD1 TRBJ2-3 TRBV5-1 NA CASSVLTGADTQYF TGCGCCAGCAGCGTCCTCACAGGGGCAGATACGCAGTATTTT
NA TRBJ2-7 TRBV27 many CASSVNRDISYEQYF TGTGCCAGCAGCGTCAACCGGGACATCTCCTACGAGCAGTACTTC
NA TRBJ1-3 TRBV28 once CASLRSPGNTIYF TGTGCCAGCCTCAGAAGCCCTGGAAACACCATATATTTT
TRBD2 TRBJ2-3 TRBV30 many CAWSVLGLAGGTPGTQYF TGTGCCTGGAGTGTACTTGGACTAGCGGGAGGGACCCCAGGTACGCAGTATTTT
NA TRBJ1-2 TRBV28 NA CASSSWGPARGYTF TGTGCCAGCAGTTCCTGGGGGCCTGCGAGAGGCTACACCTTC
NA TRBJ1-2 TRBV29-1 NA CSVEDSNYGYTF TGCAGCGTTGAAGACTCTAACTATGGCTACACCTTC
NA TRBJ1-2 TRBV7-2 few CASRSGSDNYGYTF TGTGCCAGCAGGTCAGGGAGCGATAACTATGGCTACACCTTC
TRBD1 TRBJ1-4 TRBV28 many CASSLSGTGDEKLFF TGTGCCAGCAGTTTATCCGGGACAGGGGATGAAAAACTGTTTTTT
TRBD2 TRBJ2-7 TRBV13 few CASSFGTRSYEQYF TGTGCCAGCAGCTTCGGGACTAGGAGCTACGAGCAGTACTTC
TRBD1 TRBJ1-2 TRBV4-1 NA CASSPSPTGTGEDGYTF TGCGCCAGCAGCCCTTCCCCAACCGGGACAGGGGAAGATGGCTACACCTTC
TRBD2 TRBJ2-1 TRBV14 few CASSQGLAGIGNEQFF TGTGCCAGCAGCCAGGGACTAGCGGGAATAGGCAATGAGCAGTTCTTC
NA TRBJ2-7 TRBV4-1 few CASSQDFRAGDEQYF TGCGCCAGCAGCCAAGATTTCCGGGCGGGCGACGAGCAGTACTTC
TRBD2 TRBJ2-1 TRBV5-6 NA CASSSLSGTSLYNEQFF TGTGCCAGCAGCTCCCTATCCGGGACTAGCCTCTACAATGAGCAGTTCTTC